Given below is one T cell receptor (beta chain) in context. Original analysis: Reference gene primer amplification in the assay estimated nucleated cell counts. The assay was immunoSEQ multiplex PCR, and TCRdb's table has in-frame clones only and misses some. The V and J calls and clone size are taken from that table; D and trimming were inferred from the DNA. The sample lists 300,000 to 400,000 clones; roughly 90% were seen once. The sample belongs to a study of blood T cell repertoires in COVID-19. As for the study in general: Whether acute or convalescent, the COVID-19 samples came from the United States, Italy and Spain. In each case, the material was cDNA or gDNA derived from T cells, B-cell-depleted T cells, or PBMCs.

Losses at the gene ends were 3 bases for V and 5 bases for J; bases not matched to a gene: 10. CDR3 size: 16 residues. CDR1 and CDR2 from the germline V gene are LGHNA and YNFKEQ. The origin of this receptor is a woman between 50 and 59 years old with active or convalescent COVID-19. Sequencing used peripheral blood. The chain uses TRBV4-2 and TRBJ2-5; 9 bases are shared with TRBD1. Written as DNA, the CDR3 is TGTGCCAGCAGCCAGGGGACAGGGTCAAAGTACGAGACCCAGTACTTC. This gives the protein CASSQGTGSKYETQYF.